This TCR beta chain was recovered during a study of chemoradiotherapy in HPV16-positive cancers. This CDR3 has 13 amino acids. Germline loops: CDR1 MDHEN, CDR2 SYDVKM. Trimming took 3 bases from V and 7 from J, leaving 13 bases between them. Only in-frame clones appear in the TCRdb table, and some are missing; sequencing was by immunoSEQ multiplex PCR. The sample has about 7,900 clones, approximately 75% seen once. The V and J genes are TRBV28 and TRBJ2-7; a possible D gene is TRBD2 (7 bases). The TCR originated in a human donor with HPV-associated anogenital cancer. The sample was acquired from a patient who underwent chemoradiotherapy. CDR3 loop: CASSLGGPGEQYF. The CDR3 DNA follows: TGTGCCAGCAGTTTGGGGGGGCCTGGGGAGCAGTACTTC. The full variable domain, rest sourced from reference TRBV28 and TRBJ2-7, is DVKVTQSSRYLVKRTGEKVFLECVQDMDHENMFWYRQDPGLGLRLIYFSYDVKMKEKGDIPEGYSVSREKKERFSLILESASTNQTSMYLCASSLGGPGEQYFGPGTRLTVT.